This T cell receptor (beta chain) was recovered during a study of Ad26.COV2.S vaccination and SARS-CoV-2 variants. Only in-frame clones appear in the TCRdb table, and some are missing; sequencing was by immunoSEQ multiplex PCR. Of approximately 400,000 clones detected, about 92% appear once; the ten largest clones hold 3.9%. Germline V gene lookup returns CDR1 SGHDN and CDR2 FVKESK. Deletions cut 3 bases from V and 3 bases from J, with 5 bases between. CDR3 length: 12 amino acids. Broader study findings: Recipients of vaccine and of placebo showed similar breadth of their non-spike TCR repertoires.

About this clone itself: Its cognate antigen is unknown.

This TCR was recovered from a human donor who had recovered from COVID-19. The chain uses TRBV14 and TRBJ1-2; possible D gene TRBD1, 5 bases. Specimen: peripheral blood, collected after recovery from COVID-19. The CDR3 DNA reads as TGTGCCAGCAGCCAGGGGGACTATGGCTACACCTTC. It is translated as CASSQGDYGYTF.